This TCR beta chain is drawn from a study of shared clonotypes between healthy human individuals. The method was immunoSEQ multiplex PCR; TCRdb's version includes in-frame clones alone and lacks a portion of them. The sample contains 1,400,000 or so clones, less than 99% of which appear only once. Germline loops: CDR1 MDHEN, CDR2 SYDVKM. The V and J ends lost 6 bases and 2 bases respectively, with 17 bases between them. The CDR3 is made up of 15 amino acids. Sequencing was done on a sample of naive CD4+ T cells sorted from blood. Noted subset: CD45RA+ positively selected. The TCR sequence derives from a man aged 25 to 40 in good health. The chain links TRBV28 to TRBJ2-7; maybe TRBD2 (6 bases). The CDR3 bases are TGTGCCAGCAGCCCCACTTCCCGACTAGCCTACGAGCAGTACTTC. Translated, it gives CASSPTSRLAYEQYF.